Detailed here is one TCR beta chain. With the read ending 3 residues before the CDR3 end, the germline J gene is used to fill in that end. V lost 4 bases, J lost 2 bases, and 6 bases stayed unmatched. Germline V gives CDR1 SGHRS, CDR2 YFSETQ. This CDR3 comprises 14 residues. The method was immunoSEQ multiplex PCR; TCRdb's version includes in-frame clones alone and lacks a portion of them. The table for this sample gives tens of thousands of clones. The entry originates in a study of T cells in women clearing cervical HPV infection. The sequence was collected from a woman aged 18 to 69 with a cervical HPV16 infection that either progressed to CIN3+ or cleared (not recorded which). Sequenced sample: blood buffy coat. V gene TRBV5-1 combines with J gene TRBJ2-7; 7 nucleotides align to TRBD1. CDR3: CASSDRQGAYEQYF. CDR3 DNA (partial): TGCGCCAGCAGCGATCGACAGGGTGCCTACGAG.